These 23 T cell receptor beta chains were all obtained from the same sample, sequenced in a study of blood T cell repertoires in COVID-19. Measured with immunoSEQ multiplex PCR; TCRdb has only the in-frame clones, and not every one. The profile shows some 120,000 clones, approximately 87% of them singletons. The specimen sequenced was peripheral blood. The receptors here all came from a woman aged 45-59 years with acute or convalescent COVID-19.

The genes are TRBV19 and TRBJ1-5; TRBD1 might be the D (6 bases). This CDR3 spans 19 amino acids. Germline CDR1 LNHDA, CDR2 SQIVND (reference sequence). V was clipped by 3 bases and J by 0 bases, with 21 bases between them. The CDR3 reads CASSMALLDSRGSNQPQHF. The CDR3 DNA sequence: TGTGCCAGTAGTATGGCCCTTCTGGACAGTCGGGGTAGCAATCAGCCCCAGCATTTT. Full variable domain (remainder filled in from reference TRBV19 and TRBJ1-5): DGGITQSPKYLFRKEGQNVTLSCEQNLNHDAMYWYRQDPGQGLRLIYYSQIVNDFQKGDIAEGYSVSREKKESFPLTVTSAQKNPTAFYLCASSMALLDSRGSNQPQHFGDGTRLSIL.

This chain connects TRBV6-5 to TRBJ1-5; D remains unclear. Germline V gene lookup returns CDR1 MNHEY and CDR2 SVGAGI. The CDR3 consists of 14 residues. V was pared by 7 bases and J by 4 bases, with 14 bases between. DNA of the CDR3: TGTGCCAGCACTTTAGGCGGCTTAAATCAGCCCCAGCATTTT. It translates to CASTLGGLNQPQHF.

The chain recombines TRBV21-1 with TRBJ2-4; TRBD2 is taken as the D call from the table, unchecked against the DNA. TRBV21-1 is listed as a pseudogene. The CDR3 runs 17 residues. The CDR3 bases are TGTGCCAGCAGCTCCATGGGGAGGGGGGAGCTCAAAAACATTCAGTACTTC. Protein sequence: CASSSMGRGELKNIQYF.

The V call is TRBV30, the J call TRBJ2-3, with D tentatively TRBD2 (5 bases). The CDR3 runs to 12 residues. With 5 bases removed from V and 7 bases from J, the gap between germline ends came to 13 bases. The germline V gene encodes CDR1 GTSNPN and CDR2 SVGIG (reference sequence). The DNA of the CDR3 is TGTGCCTGGTCATCTAGCCTTCATACGCAGTATTTT. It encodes CAWSSSLHTQYF.

In DNA form, the CDR3 reads TGTGCCAGCAGCCTGACTAGCGGGAGAGTTAACGAGCAGTACTTC. As protein: CASSLTSGRVNEQYF. V gene TRBV28 combines with J gene TRBJ2-7; 12 nucleotides line up with TRBD2. Trimming cost V 6 bases and J 5 bases; bases outside gene matches: 8. Germline V CDR1 and CDR2: MDHEN, SYDVKM. The CDR3 has 15 amino acids.

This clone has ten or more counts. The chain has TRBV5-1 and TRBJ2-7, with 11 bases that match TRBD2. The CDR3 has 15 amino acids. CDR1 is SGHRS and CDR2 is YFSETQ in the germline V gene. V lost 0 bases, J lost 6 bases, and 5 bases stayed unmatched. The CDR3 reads CASSLETSGISEQYF. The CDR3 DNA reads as TGCGCCAGCAGCTTGGAGACTAGCGGGATTAGCGAGCAGTACTTC.

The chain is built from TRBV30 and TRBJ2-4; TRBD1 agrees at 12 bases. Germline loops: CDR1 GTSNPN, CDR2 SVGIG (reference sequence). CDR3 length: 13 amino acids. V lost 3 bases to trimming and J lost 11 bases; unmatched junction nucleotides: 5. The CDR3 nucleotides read TGTGCCTGGAGGACGGGACAGGGGGCTGTTCAGTACTTC. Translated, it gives CAWRTGQGAVQYF.

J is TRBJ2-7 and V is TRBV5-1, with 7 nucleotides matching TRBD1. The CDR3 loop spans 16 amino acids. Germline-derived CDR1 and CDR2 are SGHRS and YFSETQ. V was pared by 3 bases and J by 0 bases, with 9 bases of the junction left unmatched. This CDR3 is CASSWGQTLSSYEQYF. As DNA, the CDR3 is TGCGCCAGCAGCTGGGGACAGACTCTTAGCTCCTACGAGCAGTACTTC.

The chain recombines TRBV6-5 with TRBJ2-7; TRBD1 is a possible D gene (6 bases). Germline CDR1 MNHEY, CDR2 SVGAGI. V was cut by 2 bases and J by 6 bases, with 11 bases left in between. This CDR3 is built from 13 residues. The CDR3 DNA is TGTGCCAGCAGTTACCTAGACAGGTCCGAGCAGTACTTC. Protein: CASSYLDRSEQYF.

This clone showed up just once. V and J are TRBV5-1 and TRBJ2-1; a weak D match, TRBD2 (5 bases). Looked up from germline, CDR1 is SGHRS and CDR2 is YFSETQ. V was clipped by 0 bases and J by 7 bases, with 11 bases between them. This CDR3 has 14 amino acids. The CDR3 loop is CASSLALAMNEQFF. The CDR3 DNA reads TGCGCCAGCAGCTTGGCGCTAGCAATGAATGAGCAGTTCTTC. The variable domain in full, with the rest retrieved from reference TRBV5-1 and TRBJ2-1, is KAGVTQTPRYLIKTRGQQVTLSCSPISGHRSVSWYQQTPGQGLQFLFEYFSETQRNKGNFPGRFSGRQFSNSRSEMNVSTLELGDSALYLCASSLALAMNEQFFGPGTRLTVL.

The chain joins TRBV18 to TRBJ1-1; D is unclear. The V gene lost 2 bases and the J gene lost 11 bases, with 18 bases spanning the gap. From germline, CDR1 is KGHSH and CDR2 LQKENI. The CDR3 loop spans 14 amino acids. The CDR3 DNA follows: TGTGCCAGCTCACCAGAGACAACAAGTCGAGGGGCTTTCTTT. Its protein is CASSPETTSRGAFF.

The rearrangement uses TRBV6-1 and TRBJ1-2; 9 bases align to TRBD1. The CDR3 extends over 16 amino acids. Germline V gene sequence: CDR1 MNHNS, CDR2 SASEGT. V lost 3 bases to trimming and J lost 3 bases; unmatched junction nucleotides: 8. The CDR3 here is CASSDTGTGFDYGYTF. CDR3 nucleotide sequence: TGTGCCAGCAGTGACACCGGGACAGGGTTCGACTATGGCTACACCTTC.

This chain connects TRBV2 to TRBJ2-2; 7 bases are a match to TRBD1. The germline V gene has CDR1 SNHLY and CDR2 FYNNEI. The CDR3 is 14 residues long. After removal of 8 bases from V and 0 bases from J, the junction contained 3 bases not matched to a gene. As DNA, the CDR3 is TGTGCCAGCGGACAGGAGACGAACACCGGGGAGCTGTTTTTT. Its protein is CASGQETNTGELFF.

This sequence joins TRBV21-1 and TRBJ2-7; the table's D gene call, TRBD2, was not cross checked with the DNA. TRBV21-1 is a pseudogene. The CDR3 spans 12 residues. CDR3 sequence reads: CASSRGTYEQYF. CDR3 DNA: TGTGCCAGCAGCAGAGGTACCTACGAGCAGTACTTC.

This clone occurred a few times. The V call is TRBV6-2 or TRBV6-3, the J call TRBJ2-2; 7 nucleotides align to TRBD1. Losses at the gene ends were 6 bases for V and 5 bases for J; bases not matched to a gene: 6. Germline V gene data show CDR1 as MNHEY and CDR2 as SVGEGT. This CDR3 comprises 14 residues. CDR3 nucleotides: TGTGCCAGCAGCCCGGGACAGTTTACCGGGGAGCTGTTTTTT. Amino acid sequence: CASSPGQFTGELFF.

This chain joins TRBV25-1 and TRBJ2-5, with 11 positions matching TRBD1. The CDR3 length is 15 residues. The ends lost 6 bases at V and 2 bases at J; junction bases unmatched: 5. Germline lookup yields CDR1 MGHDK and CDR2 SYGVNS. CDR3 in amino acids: CASSFRDRGQETQYF. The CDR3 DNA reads TGTGCCAGCAGCTTCCGGGACAGGGGGCAAGAGACCCAGTACTTC. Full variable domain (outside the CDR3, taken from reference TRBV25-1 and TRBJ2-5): EADIYQTPRYLVIGTGKKITLECSQTMGHDKMYWYQQDPGMELHLIHYSYGVNSTEKGDLSSESTVSRIRTEHFPLTLESARPSHTSQYLCASSFRDRGQETQYFGPGTRLLVL.

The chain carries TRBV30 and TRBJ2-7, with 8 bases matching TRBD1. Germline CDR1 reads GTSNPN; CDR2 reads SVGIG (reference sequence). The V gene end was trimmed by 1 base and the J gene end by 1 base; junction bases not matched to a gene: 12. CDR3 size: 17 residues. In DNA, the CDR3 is TGTGCCTGGAGTGGAGGGACAGGTCTTCTATTTTCCTACGAGCAGTACTTC. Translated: CAWSGGTGLLFSYEQYF.

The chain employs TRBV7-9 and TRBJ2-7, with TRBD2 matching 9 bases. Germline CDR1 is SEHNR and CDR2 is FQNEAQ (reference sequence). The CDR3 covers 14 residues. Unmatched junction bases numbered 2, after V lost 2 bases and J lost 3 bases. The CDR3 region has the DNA TGTGCCAGCAGCTTAATAGCGGGAGTCTACGAGCAGTACTTC. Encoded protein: CASSLIAGVYEQYF.

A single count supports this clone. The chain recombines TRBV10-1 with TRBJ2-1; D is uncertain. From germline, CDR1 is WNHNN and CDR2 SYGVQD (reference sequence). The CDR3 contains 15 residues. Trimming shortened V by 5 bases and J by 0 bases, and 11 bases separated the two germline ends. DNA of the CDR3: TGCGCCAGCAGTCCCATCTCCAGCTCCTACAATGAGCAGTTCTTC. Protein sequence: CASSPISSSYNEQFF.

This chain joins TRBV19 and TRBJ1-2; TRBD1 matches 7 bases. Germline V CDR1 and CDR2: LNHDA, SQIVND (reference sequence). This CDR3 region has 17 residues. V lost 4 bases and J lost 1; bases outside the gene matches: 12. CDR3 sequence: CASSKRDSRLLNYGYTF. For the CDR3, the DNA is TGTGCCAGTAGTAAGAGGGACAGCCGACTCCTTAACTATGGCTACACCTTC.

The CDR3 DNA reads as TGTGCCAGCAGTTCGAGTTTAGCAGGGTTTTACGAGCAGTACTTC. This codes for CASSSSLAGFYEQYF. The rearrangement joins TRBV6-2 or TRBV6-3 to TRBJ2-7; TRBD1 is a possible D gene (5 bases). V lost 4 bases and J lost 4, with 17 bases in between. The CDR3 totals 15 residues. CDR1 and CDR2 from the germline V gene are MNHEY and SVGEGT.

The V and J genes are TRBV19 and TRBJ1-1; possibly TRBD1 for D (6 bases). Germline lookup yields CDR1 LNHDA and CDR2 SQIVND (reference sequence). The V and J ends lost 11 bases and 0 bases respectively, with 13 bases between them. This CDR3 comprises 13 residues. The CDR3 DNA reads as TGTGCCTCAGCGACAGGTGTGAACACTGAAGCTTTCTTT. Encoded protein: CASATGVNTEAFF.

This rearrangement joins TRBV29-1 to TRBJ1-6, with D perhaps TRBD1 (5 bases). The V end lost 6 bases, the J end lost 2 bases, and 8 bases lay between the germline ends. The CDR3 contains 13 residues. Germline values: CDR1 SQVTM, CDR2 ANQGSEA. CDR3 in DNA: TGCAGCGTCCTGACAGCCTATAATTCACCCCTCCACTTT. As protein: CSVLTAYNSPLHF.